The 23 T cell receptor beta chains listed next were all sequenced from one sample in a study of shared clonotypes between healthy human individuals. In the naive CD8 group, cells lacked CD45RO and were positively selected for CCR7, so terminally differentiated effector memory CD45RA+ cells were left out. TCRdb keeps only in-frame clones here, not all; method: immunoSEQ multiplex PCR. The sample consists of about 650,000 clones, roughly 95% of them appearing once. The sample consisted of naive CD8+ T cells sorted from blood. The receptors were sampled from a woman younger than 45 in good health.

CDR3 in DNA: TGTGCCAGCAGTGTCCCGGGACAGGGGCCCGAAGCTTTCTTT. Its translation is CASSVPGQGPEAFF. The chain links TRBV2 to TRBJ1-1, with 10 bases matching TRBD1. J lost 8 bases, V lost 4 bases, and 7 bases had no gene match. CDR3 size: 14 residues. From germline, CDR1 is SNHLY and CDR2 FYNNEI.

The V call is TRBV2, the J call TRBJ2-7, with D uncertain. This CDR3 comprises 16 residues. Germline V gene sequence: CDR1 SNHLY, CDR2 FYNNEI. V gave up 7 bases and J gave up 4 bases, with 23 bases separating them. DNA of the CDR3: TGTGCCAGCATCCGGAAGTCGCGTCTGAAAGGATACGAGCAGTACTTC. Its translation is CASIRKSRLKGYEQYF.

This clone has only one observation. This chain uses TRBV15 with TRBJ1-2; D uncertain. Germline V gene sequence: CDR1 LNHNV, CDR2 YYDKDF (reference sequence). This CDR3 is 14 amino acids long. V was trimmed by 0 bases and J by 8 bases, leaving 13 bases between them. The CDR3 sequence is CATSRESGILGYTF. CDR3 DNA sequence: TGTGCCACCAGCAGAGAAAGTGGCATTCTGGGCTACACCTTC.

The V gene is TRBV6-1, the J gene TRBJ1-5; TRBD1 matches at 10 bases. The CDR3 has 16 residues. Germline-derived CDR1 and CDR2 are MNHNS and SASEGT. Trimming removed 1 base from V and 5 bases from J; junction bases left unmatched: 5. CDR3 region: CASSEGYGTGDQPQHF. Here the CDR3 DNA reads TGTGCCAGCAGTGAAGGGTATGGGACAGGGGATCAGCCCCAGCATTTT.

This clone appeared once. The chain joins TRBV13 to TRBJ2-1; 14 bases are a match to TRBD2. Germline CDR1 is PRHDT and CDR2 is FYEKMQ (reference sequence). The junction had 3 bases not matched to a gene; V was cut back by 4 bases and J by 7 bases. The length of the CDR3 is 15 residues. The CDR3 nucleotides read TGTGCCAGCAGCTGGGGACTAGCGGGGGAAAATGAGCAGTTCTTC. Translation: CASSWGLAGENEQFF.

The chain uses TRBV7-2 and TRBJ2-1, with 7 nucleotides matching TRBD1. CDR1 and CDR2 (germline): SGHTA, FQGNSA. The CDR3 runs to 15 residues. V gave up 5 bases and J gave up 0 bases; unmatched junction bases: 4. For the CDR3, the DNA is TGTGCCAGCAGCCAGGGGGAGAGCTCCTACAATGAGCAGTTCTTC. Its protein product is CASSQGESSYNEQFF.

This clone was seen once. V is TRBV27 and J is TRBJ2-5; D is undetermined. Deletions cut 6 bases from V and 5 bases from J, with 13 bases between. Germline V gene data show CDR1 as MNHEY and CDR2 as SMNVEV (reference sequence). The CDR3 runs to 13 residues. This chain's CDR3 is CASRSARWETQYF. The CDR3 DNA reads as TGTGCCAGCAGAAGCGCACGGTGGGAGACCCAGTACTTC.

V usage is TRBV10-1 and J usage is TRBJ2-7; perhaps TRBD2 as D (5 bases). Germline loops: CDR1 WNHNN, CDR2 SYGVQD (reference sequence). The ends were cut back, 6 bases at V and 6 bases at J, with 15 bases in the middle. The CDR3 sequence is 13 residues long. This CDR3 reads CASSSGLLLEQYF. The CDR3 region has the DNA TGCGCCAGCAGCAGCGGACTCCTACTCGAGCAGTACTTC.

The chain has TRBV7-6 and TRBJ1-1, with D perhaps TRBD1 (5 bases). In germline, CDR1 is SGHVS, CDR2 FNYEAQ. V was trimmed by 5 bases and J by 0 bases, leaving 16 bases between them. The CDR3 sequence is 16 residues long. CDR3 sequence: CASSLLVGRVNTEAFF. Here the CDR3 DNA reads TGTGCCAGCAGCCTCTTGGTGGGCAGGGTGAACACTGAAGCTTTCTTT.

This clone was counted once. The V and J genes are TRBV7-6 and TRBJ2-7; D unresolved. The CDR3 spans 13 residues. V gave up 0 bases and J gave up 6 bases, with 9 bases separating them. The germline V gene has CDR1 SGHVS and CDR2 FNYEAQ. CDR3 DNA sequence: TGTGCCAGCAGCTTAGCGGTCTTTAGCGAGCAGTACTTC. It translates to CASSLAVFSEQYF.

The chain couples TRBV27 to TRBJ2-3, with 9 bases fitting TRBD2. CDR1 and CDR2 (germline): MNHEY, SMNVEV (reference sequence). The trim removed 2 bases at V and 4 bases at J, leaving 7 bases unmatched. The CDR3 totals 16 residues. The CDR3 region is CASSLGPAGGPDTQYF. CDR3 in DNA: TGTGCCAGCAGTTTAGGGCCAGCGGGAGGACCAGATACGCAGTATTTT.

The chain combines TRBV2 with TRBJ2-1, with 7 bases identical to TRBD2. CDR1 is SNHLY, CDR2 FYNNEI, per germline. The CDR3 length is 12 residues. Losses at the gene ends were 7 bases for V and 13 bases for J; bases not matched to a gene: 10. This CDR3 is CASILSGMEQFF. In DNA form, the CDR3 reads TGTGCCAGCATACTCAGCGGGATGGAACAGTTCTTC.

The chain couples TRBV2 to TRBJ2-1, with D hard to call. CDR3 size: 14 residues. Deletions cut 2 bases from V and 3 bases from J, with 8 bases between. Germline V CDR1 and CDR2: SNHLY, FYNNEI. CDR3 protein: CASSETERYNEQFF. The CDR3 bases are TGTGCCAGCAGTGAAACTGAACGCTACAATGAGCAGTTCTTC.

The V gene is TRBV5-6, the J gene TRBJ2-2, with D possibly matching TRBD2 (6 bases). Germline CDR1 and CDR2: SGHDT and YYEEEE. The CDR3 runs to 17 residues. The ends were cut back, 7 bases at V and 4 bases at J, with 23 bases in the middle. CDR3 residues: CASHTDGRTSFTGELFF. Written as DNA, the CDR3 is TGTGCCAGCCATACTGACGGGAGAACGAGTTTCACCGGGGAGCTGTTTTTT. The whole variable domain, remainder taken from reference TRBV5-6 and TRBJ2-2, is DAGVTQSPTHLIKTRGQQVTLRCSPKSGHDTVSWYQQALGQGPQFIFQYYEEEERQRGNFPDRFSGHQFPNYSSELNVNALLLGDSALYLCASHTDGRTSFTGELFFGEGSRLTVL.

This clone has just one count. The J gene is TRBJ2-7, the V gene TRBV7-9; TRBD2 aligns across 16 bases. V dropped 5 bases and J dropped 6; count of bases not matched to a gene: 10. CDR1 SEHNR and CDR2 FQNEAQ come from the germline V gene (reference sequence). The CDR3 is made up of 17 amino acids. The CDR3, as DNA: TGTGCCAGCAGCCCGGGACTAGCGGGAGGGCCCGTCCTCGAGCAGTACTTC. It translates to CASSPGLAGGPVLEQYF. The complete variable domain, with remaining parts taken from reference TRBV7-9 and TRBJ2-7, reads DTGVSQNPRHKITKRGQNVTFRCDPISEHNRLYWYRQTLGQGPEFLTYFQNEAQLEKSRLLSDRFSAERPKGSFSTLEIQRTEQGDSAMYLCASSPGLAGGPVLEQYFGPGTRLTVT.

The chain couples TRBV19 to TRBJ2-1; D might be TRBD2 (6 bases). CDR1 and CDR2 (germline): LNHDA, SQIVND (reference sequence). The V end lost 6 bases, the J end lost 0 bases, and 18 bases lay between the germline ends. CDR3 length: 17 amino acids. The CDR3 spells CASRNTLAAISYNEQFF. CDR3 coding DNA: TGTGCCAGTAGGAATACCTTAGCGGCGATCTCCTACAATGAGCAGTTCTTC.

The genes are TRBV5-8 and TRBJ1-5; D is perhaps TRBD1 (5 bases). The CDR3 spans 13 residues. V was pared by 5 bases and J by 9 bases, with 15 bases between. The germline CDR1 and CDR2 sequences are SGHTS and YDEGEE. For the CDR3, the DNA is TGTGCCAGCAGTCCTAGGGGAATATCGCCCCAGCATTTT. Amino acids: CASSPRGISPQHF. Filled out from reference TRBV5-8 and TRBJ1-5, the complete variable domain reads EAGVTQSPTHLIKTRGQQATLRCSPISGHTSVYWYQQALGLGLQFLLWYDEGEERNRGNFPPRFSGRQFPNYSSELNVNALELEDSALYLCASSPRGISPQHFGDGTRLSIL.

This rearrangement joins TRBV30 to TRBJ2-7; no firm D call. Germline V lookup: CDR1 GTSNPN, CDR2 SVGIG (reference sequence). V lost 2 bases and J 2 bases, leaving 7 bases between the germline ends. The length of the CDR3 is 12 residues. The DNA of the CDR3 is TGTGCCTGGAGTAAGGAAACCTACGAGCAGTACTTC. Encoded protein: CAWSKETYEQYF.

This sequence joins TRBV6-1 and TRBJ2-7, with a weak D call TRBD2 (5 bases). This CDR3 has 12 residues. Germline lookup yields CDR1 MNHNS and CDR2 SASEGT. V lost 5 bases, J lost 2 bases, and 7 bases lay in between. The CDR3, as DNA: TGTGCCAGCAGTAGCGGAACCTACGAGCAGTACTTC. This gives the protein CASSSGTYEQYF.

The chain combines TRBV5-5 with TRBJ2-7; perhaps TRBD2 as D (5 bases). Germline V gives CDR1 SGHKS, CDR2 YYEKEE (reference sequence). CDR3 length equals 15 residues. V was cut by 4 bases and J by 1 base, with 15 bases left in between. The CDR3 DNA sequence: TGTGCCAGCAGCGCTGGGGAGTTTCCTTCCTACGAGCAGTACTTC. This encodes CASSAGEFPSYEQYF. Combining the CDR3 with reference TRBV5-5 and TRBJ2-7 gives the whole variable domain DAGVTQSPTHLIKTRGQQVTLRCSPISGHKSVSWYQQVLGQGPQFIFQYYEKEERGRGNFPDRFSARQFPNYSSELNVNALLLGDSALYLCASSAGEFPSYEQYFGPGTRLTVT.

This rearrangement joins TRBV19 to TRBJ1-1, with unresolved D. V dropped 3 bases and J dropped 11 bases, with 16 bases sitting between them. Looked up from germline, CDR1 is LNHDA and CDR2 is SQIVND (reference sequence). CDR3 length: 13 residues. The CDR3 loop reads CASSIWSREEAFF. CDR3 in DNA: TGTGCCAGTAGTATTTGGAGTCGGGAAGAGGCTTTCTTT.

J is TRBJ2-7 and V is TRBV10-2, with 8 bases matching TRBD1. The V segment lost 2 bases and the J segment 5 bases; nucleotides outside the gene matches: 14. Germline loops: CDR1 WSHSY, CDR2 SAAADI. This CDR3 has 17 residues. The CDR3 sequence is CASSETGQGSERHEQYF. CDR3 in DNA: TGCGCCAGCAGTGAGACTGGACAGGGTTCTGAGCGGCACGAGCAGTACTTC.

CDR3 coding DNA: TGTGCCAGCAGCTTCGGGACTAATCAGCAGTACTTC. The encoded protein is CASSFGTNQQYF. V is TRBV5-4 and J is TRBJ2-7; 7 bases fit TRBD2. Per the germline V gene, CDR1 is SGHNT and CDR2 is YYREEE (reference sequence). V shed 2 bases and J 8 bases; nucleotides not matched to a gene: 4. The CDR3 loop spans 12 amino acids.